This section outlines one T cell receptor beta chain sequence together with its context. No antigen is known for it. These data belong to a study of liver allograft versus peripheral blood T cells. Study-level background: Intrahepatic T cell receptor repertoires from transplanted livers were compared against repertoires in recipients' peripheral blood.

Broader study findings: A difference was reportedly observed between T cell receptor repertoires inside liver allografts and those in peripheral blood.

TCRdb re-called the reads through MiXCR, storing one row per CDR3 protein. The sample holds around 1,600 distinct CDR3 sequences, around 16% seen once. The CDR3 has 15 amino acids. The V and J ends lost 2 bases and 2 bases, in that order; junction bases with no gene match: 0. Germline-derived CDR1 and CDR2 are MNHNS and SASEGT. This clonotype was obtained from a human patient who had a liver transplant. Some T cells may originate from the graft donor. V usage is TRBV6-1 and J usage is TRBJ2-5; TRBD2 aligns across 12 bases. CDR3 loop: CASSELAGGQETQYF. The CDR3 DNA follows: TGTGCCAGCAGTGAACTAGCGGGGGGGCAAGAGACCCAGTACTTC.